One T cell receptor (beta chain) is described in this entry. Patients in Seattle were enrolled during active infection, then followed longitudinally. Looked up from germline, CDR1 is SGHTA and CDR2 is FQGNSA. The CDR3 has 13 residues. The ends lost 8 bases at V and 4 bases at J; junction bases unmatched: 4. These data are taken from a study of blood T cell repertoires in COVID-19. On the study more broadly: The United States, Italy and Spain were the sources of the acute and convalescent COVID-19 samples. The cDNA or gDNA used as material had been derived from T cells, B-cell-depleted T cells, or PBMCs.

In the original processing: Nucleated cell counts were estimated from reference gene primer amplification. Some clones are missing from TCRdb's copy, which holds only in-frame ones; the method was immunoSEQ multiplex PCR. V and J calls and clone size come straight from that table; D and trimming were deduced from the DNA. The sample consists of around 320,000 clones, 89% of them appearing once. This TCR came from a woman aged 30 to 39 with COVID-19, enrolled during active disease. The material sequenced was peripheral blood. The chain joins TRBV7-2 to TRBJ1-1; 10 nucleotides align to TRBD1. CDR3 nucleotide sequence: TGTGCCAGCCCTAGGGACAGGGGCACTGAAGCTTTCTTT. Its protein is CASPRDRGTEAFF.